Each of the 18 T cell receptor beta chains below was sequenced from the same sample in a study of blood T cell repertoires in COVID-19. Method: immunoSEQ multiplex PCR; TCRdb's copy keeps in-frame clones and lacks some. This repertoire shows about 250,000 clones, about nine tenths found once; its top ten account for around 15%. Sequencing was carried out using PBMCs or T cells enriched from blood (not recorded which). The source is a man aged 18 to 30 who had recovered from COVID-19.

The DNA for the CDR3 is TGTGCTAGTGGTTTGGCTCAGGGGGCGGCTGAAGCTTTCTTT. Its protein product is CASGLAQGAAEAFF. The chain uses TRBV12-5 and TRBJ1-1; 8 nucleotides line up with TRBD1. Germline V lookup: CDR1 LGHNT, CDR2 FRNRAP. There are 14 residues in the CDR3. V trimming: 1 base; J trimming: 6 bases; junction bases outside the gene matches: 4.

The V gene is TRBV6-5, the J gene TRBJ1-2; D ambiguous. V was clipped by 7 bases and J by 3 bases, with 12 bases between them. CDR1 and CDR2 (germline): MNHEY, SVGAGI. The CDR3 contains 13 residues. The CDR3 loop is CASKRAGDYGYTF. The CDR3 bases are TGTGCCAGCAAAAGGGCGGGCGACTATGGCTACACCTTC.

This rearrangement joins TRBV27 to TRBJ1-2; 8 bases fit TRBD1. Looked up from germline, CDR1 is MNHEY and CDR2 is SMNVEV (reference sequence). J was trimmed by 5 bases and V by 5 bases; bases with no gene match: 4. This CDR3 comprises 13 residues. CDR3 DNA sequence: TGTGCCAGCAGTATAACAGGGGGATATGGCTACACCTTC. This gives the protein CASSITGGYGYTF.

This CDR3 reads CASSFISGYEQYF. CDR3 nucleotides: TGCGCCAGCAGCTTTATCTCCGGCTACGAGCAGTACTTC. V and J are TRBV5-1 and TRBJ2-7; D is unresolved. With 2 bases removed from V and 3 bases from J, the gap between germline ends came to 9 bases. The germline V gene encodes CDR1 SGHRS and CDR2 YFSETQ. The CDR3 loop spans 13 amino acids.

The chain is built from TRBV5-1 and TRBJ2-1; 7 nucleotides align to TRBD1. The CDR3 sequence is 15 residues long. The germline gives CDR1 SGHRS, CDR2 YFSETQ. V lost 5 bases, J lost 0 bases, and 5 bases stayed unmatched. The CDR3 sequence is CASSQTGSSYNEQFF. The CDR3 region has the DNA TGCGCCAGCAGTCAGACAGGGAGCTCCTACAATGAGCAGTTCTTC.

This sequence joins TRBV24-1 and TRBJ2-1; a possible D gene is TRBD1 (5 bases). CDR1 KGHDR and CDR2 SFDVKD come from the germline V gene. Trimming took 5 bases from V and 2 from J, leaving 9 bases between them. The CDR3 contains 14 residues. Written as DNA, the CDR3 is TGTGCCACCAGTGCCCAGGGCACCTACAATGAGCAGTTCTTC. It specifies CATSAQGTYNEQFF.

V is TRBV6-1 and J is TRBJ1-2; a weak D match, TRBD1 (6 bases). This CDR3 region has 13 residues. V dropped 3 bases and J dropped 8 bases, with 13 bases sitting between them. Germline V gives CDR1 MNHNS, CDR2 SASEGT. CDR3 sequence reads: CASSDSGVRGYTF. CDR3 coding DNA: TGTGCCAGCAGTGATTCAGGGGTTAGGGGCTACACCTTC.

V gene TRBV7-3 combines with J gene TRBJ2-3; D is undetermined. The CDR3 is 14 residues long. Germline lookup yields CDR1 SGHTA and CDR2 FQGTGA. Trimming took 1 base from V and 1 from J, leaving 6 bases between them. CDR3 residues: CASSLSRGTDTQYF. CDR3 DNA: TGTGCCAGCAGCTTAAGTCGGGGCACAGATACGCAGTATTTT. Full variable domain (remainder filled in from reference TRBV7-3 and TRBJ2-3): GAGVSQTPSNKVTEKGKYVELRCDPISGHTALYWYRQSLGQGPEFLIYFQGTGAADDSGLPNDRFFAVRPEGSVSTLKIQRTERGDSAVYLCASSLSRGTDTQYFGPGTRLTVL.

The rearrangement links TRBV5-4 to TRBJ1-3; D not certain. CDR1 is SGHNT, CDR2 YYREEE, per germline (reference sequence). V was cut by 0 bases and J by 2 bases, with 6 bases left in between. The CDR3 length is 14 residues. For the CDR3, the DNA is TGTGCCAGCAGCTTGGCGGGGACTGGAAACACCATATATTTT. Translating it yields CASSLAGTGNTIYF. Variable domain in full (rest from reference TRBV5-4 and TRBJ1-3): ETGVTQSPTHLIKTRGQQVTLRCSSQSGHNTVSWYQQALGQGPQFIFQYYREEENGRGNFPPRFSGLQFPNYSSELNVNALELDDSALYLCASSLAGTGNTIYFGEGSWLTVV.

This clone was recorded a few times. The J gene is TRBJ1-2, the V gene TRBV7-9; perhaps TRBD1 as D (5 bases). The CDR3 loop spans 16 amino acids. V lost 3 bases, J lost 5 bases, and 19 bases lay in between. Germline-derived CDR1 and CDR2 are SEHNR and FQNEAQ (reference sequence). CDR3 DNA sequence: TGTGCCAGCAGCTTTTCGGGCCAAGGGGCGGGGTATGGCTACACCTTC. It encodes CASSFSGQGAGYGYTF.

The CDR3 loop is CASSPNRDLLSGYTF. The CDR3 nucleotides read TGTGCCAGCAGCCCCAACCGGGATCTTCTATCCGGCTACACCTTC. This rearrangement joins TRBV7-3 to TRBJ1-2; D is unresolved. This CDR3 comprises 15 residues. The germline V gene encodes CDR1 SGHTA and CDR2 FQGTGA. Deletions cut 5 bases from V and 8 bases from J, with 21 bases between.

This chain uses TRBV3-1 (or the pseudogene TRBV3-2) with TRBJ1-4; D remains unclear. V was trimmed by 1 base and J by 10 bases, leaving 10 bases between them. Germline CDR1 and CDR2: LGHDT and YNNKEL (reference sequence). This CDR3 has 13 residues. CDR3 bases: TGTGCCAGCAGCCAAGTCTCGAGCGGAAAACTGTTTTTT. Its translation: CASSQVSSGKLFF.

The rearrangement links TRBV4-1 to TRBJ2-1; D is possibly TRBD2 (5 bases). V was trimmed by 0 bases and J by 6 bases, leaving 15 bases between them. The length of the CDR3 is 16 residues. Germline loops: CDR1 MGHRA, CDR2 YSYEKL. The CDR3 spells CASSQDPLGAVNEQFF. The CDR3, as DNA: TGCGCCAGCAGCCAAGATCCTTTGGGAGCGGTCAATGAGCAGTTCTTC.

This sequence joins TRBV14 and TRBJ1-6; D is unresolved. The CDR3 consists of 13 residues. Trimming stripped 2 bases from V and 6 bases from J, with 5 bases between. Germline V gives CDR1 SGHDN, CDR2 FVKESK. CDR3 sequence reads: CASSQISNSPLHF. CDR3 bases: TGTGCCAGCAGCCAAATCAGTAATTCACCCCTCCACTTT. Full variable domain (remainder filled in from reference TRBV14 and TRBJ1-6): EAGVTQFPSHSVIEKGQTVTLRCDPISGHDNLYWYRRVMGKEIKFLLHFVKESKQDESGMPNNRFLAERTGGTYSTLKVQPAELEDSGVYFCASSQISNSPLHFGNGTRLTVT.

This sequence joins TRBV9 and TRBJ1-3; 8 bases line up with TRBD1. V was clipped by 1 base and J by 2 bases; unmatched bases: 2. Germline-derived CDR1 and CDR2 are SGDLS and YYNGEE. The CDR3 totals 15 residues. In DNA, the CDR3 is TGTGCCAGCAGCGTAACAGGGGGTGCTGGAAACACCATATATTTT. Translating it yields CASSVTGGAGNTIYF.

This rearrangement joins TRBV2 to TRBJ2-1; D gene unclear. CDR3 size: 15 residues. Deletions cut 2 bases from V and 0 bases from J, with 8 bases between. Germline values: CDR1 SNHLY, CDR2 FYNNEI. The CDR3 is CASSELSNSYNEQFF. In DNA form, the CDR3 reads TGTGCCAGCAGTGAACTAAGTAACTCCTACAATGAGCAGTTCTTC.

This clone was counted between two and nine times. The chain combines TRBV28 with TRBJ1-1, with a possible D match to TRBD1 (6 bases). Germline CDR1 is MDHEN and CDR2 is SYDVKM. V was cut by 7 bases and J by 4 bases, with 13 bases left in between. There are 13 residues in the CDR3. This CDR3 is CASIHRVSTEAFF. The CDR3 nucleotides are TGTGCCAGCATCCACAGGGTAAGCACTGAAGCTTTCTTT.

This chain links TRBV12-3 or TRBV12-4 with TRBJ1-3; D is possibly TRBD1 (6 bases). Trimming pared 6 bases from V and 8 bases from J, leaving 8 bases between. CDR3 length equals 11 residues. The CDR3 loop reads CASSQGYTIYF. The CDR3 DNA sequence: TGTGCCAGCAGCCAGGGGTACACCATATATTTT.